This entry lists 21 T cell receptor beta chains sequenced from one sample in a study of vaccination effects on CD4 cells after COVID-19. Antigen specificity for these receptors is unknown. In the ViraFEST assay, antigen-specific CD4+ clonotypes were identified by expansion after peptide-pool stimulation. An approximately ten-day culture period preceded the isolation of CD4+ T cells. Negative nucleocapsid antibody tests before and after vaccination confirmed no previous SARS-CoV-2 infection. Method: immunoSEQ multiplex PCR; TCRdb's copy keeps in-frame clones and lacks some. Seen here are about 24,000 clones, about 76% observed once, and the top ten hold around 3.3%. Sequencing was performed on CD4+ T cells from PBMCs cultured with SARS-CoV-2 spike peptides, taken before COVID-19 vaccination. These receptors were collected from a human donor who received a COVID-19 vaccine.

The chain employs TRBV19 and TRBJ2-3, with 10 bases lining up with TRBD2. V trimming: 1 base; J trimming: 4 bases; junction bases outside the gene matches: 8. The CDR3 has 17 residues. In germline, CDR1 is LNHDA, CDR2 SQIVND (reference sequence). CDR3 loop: CASSIVWGLAKSDTQYF. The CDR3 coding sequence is TGTGCCAGTAGTATAGTTTGGGGACTAGCGAAGTCAGATACGCAGTATTTT.

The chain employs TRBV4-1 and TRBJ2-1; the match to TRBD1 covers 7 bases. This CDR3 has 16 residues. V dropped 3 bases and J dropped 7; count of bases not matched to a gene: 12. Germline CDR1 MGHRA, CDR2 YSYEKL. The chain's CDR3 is CASSQTDRVVLNEQFF. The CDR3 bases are TGCGCCAGCAGCCAGACCGACAGGGTCGTTTTGAATGAGCAGTTCTTC.

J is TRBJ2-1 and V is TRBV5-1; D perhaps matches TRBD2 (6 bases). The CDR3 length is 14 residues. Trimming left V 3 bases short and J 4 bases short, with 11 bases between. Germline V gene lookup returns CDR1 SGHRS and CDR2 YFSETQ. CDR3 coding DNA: TGCGCCAGCAGCTCCACCGGGACTTACAATGAGCAGTTCTTC. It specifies CASSSTGTYNEQFF. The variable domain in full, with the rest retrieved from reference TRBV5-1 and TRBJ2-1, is KAGVTQTPRYLIKTRGQQVTLSCSPISGHRSVSWYQQTPGQGLQFLFEYFSETQRNKGNFPGRFSGRQFSNSRSEMNVSTLELGDSALYLCASSSTGTYNEQFFGPGTRLTVL.

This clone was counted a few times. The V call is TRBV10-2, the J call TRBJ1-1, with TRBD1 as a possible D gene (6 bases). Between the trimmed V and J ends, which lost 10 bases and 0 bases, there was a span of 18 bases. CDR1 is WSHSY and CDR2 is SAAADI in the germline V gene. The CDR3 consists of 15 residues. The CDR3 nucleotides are TGCGCCACCTCTCTCGACAGGCTGATGAACACTGAAGCTTTCTTT. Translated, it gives CATSLDRLMNTEAFF.

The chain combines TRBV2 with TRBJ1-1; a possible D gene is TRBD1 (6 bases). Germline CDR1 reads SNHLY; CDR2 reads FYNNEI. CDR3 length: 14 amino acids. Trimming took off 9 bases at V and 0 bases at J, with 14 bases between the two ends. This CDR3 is CASTITGLNTEAFF. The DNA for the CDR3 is TGTGCCAGTACGATTACAGGGCTGAACACTGAAGCTTTCTTT. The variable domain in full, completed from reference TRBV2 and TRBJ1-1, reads EPEVTQTPSHQVTQMGQEVILRCVPISNHLYFYWYRQILGQKVEFLVSFYNNEISEKSEIFDDQFSVERPDGSNFTLKIRSTKLEDSAMYFCASTITGLNTEAFFGQGTRLTVV.

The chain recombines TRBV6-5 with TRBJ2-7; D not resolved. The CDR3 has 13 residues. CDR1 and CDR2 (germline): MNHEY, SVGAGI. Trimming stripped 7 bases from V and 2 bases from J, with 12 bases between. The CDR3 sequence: CASNRAGPYEQYF. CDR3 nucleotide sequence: TGTGCCAGCAACCGCGCTGGACCCTACGAGCAGTACTTC.

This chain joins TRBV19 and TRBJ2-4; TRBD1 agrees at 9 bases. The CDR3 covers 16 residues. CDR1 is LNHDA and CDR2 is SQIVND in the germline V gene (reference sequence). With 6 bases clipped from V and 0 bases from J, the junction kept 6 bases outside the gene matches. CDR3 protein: CASRQGALLAKNIQYF. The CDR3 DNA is TGTGCCAGTAGACAGGGGGCCCTCCTAGCCAAAAACATTCAGTACTTC.

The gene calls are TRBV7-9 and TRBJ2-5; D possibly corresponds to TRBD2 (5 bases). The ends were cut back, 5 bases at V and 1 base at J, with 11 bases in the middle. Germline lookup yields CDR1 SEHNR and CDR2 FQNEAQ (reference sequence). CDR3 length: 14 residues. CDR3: CASSKSGSQETQYF. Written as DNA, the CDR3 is TGTGCCAGCAGCAAGAGCGGTAGCCAAGAGACCCAGTACTTC.

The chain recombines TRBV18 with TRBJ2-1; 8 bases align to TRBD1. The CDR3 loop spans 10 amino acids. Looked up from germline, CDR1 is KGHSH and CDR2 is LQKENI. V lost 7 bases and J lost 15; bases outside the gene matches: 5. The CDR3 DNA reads TGTGCCAGCTACAGACAGGGGTGGTTCTTC. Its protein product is CASYRQGWFF.

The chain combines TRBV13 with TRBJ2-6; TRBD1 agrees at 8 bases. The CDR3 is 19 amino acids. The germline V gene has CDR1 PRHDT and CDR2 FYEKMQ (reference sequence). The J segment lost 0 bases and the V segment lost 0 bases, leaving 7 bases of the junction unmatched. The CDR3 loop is CASSLGRTGRYSGANVLTF. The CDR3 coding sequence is TGTGCCAGCAGCTTAGGACGGACAGGGCGGTACTCTGGGGCCAACGTCCTGACTTTC.

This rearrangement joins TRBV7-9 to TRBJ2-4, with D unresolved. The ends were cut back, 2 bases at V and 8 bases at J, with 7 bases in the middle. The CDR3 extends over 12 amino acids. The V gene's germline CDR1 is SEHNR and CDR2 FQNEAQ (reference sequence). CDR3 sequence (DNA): TGTGCCAGCAGCTTAAGTGGGGACATTCAGTACTTC. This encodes CASSLSGDIQYF.

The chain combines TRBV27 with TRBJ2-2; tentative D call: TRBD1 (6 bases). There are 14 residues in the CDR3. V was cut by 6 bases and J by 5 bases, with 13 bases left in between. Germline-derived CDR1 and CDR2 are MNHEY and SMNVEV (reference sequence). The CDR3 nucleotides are TGTGCCAGCAGGGGGGCCTTAGGGACCGGGGAGCTGTTTTTT. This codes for CASRGALGTGELFF.

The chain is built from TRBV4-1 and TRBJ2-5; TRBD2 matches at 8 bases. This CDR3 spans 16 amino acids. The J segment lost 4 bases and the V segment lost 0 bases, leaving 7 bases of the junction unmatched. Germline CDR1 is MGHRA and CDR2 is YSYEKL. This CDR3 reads CASSQDLRGGLETQYF. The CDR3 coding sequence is TGCGCCAGCAGCCAAGATCTCCGGGGGGGCTTAGAGACCCAGTACTTC.

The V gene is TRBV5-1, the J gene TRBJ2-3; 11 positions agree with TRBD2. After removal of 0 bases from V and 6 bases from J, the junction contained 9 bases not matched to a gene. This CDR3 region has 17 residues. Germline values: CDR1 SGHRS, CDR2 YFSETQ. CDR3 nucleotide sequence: TGCGCCAGCAGCTTGGCTGGTAGCGGGGGGGCCCCCGATACGCAGTATTTT. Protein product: CASSLAGSGGAPDTQYF.

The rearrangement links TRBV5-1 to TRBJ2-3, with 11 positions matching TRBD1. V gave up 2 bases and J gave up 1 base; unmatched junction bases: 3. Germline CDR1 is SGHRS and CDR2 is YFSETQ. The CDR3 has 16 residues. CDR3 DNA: TGCGCCAGCAGCTTCGGGACAGGGGGGGGCACAGATACGCAGTATTTT. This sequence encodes CASSFGTGGGTDTQYF.

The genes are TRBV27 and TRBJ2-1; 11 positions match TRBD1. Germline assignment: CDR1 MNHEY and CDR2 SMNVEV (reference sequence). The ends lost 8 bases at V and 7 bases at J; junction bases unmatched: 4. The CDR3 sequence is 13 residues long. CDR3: CASQGQGENEQFF. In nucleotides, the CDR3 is TGTGCCAGCCAGGGACAGGGGGAGAATGAGCAGTTCTTC.

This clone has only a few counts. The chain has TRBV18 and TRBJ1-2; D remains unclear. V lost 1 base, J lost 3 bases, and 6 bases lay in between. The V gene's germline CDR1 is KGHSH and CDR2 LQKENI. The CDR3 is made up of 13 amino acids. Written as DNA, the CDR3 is TGTGCCAGCTCACCACGTCAGGACTATGGCTACACCTTC. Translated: CASSPRQDYGYTF.

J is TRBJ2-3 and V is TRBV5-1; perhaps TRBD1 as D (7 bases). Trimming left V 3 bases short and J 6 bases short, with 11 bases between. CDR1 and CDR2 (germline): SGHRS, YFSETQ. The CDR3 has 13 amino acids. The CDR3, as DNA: TGCGCCAGCAGCTCGCCAGGGGGGGATACGCAGTATTTT. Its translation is CASSSPGGDTQYF.

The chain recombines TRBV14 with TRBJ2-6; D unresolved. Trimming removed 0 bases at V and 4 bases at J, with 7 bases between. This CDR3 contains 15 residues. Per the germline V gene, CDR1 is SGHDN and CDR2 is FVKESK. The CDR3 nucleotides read TGTGCCAGCAGCCAAGATGGAACCGGGGCCAACGTCCTGACTTTC. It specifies CASSQDGTGANVLTF.

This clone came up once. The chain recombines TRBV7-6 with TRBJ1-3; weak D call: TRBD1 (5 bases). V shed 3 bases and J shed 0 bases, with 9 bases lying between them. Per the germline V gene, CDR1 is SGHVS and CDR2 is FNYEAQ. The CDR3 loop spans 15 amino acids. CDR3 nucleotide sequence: TGTGCCAGCAGCTTGGGACCGAGCTCTGGAAACACCATATATTTT. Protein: CASSLGPSSGNTIYF.

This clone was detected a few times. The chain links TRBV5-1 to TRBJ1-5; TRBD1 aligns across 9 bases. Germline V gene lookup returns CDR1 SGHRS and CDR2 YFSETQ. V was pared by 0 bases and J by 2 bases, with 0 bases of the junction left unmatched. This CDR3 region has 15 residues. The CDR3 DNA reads TGCGCCAGCAGCTTGGGACAGGGGGGCAATCAGCCCCAGCATTTT. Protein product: CASSLGQGGNQPQHF.